The sequence of this TCR beta chain was determined in a study of blood T cell repertoires in COVID-19. Looking at the study overall: Some COVID-19 samples were acute and others convalescent; all came from the United States, Italy and Spain. From T cells, B-cell-depleted T cells, or PBMCs came the material, which was cDNA or gDNA.

In the case of this clone: The sample has other DNA sequences that encode this CDR3 too.

This CDR3 contains 14 residues. With 0 bases removed from V and 5 bases from J, the gap between germline ends came to 11 bases. Germline V gives CDR1 SGHRS, CDR2 YFSETQ. Source study methods: The authors estimated nucleated cell counts from reference gene primer amplification. Using immunoSEQ multiplex PCR, the repertoire was profiled, and TCRdb retains in-frame clones only, with some absent. The DNA gave D and trimming, while V, J and clone size come from that table. Here the sample spans roughly 410,000 clones, around 87% being singletons. The sample taken for sequencing was peripheral blood. This receptor was obtained from a woman aged 60-75 years with COVID-19, enrolled during active disease. The chain uses TRBV5-1 and TRBJ2-5; the D gene is possibly TRBD1 (6 bases). The CDR3, as DNA: TGCGCCAGCAGCTTGGCTGGGGGCCGGGAGACCCAGTACTTC. Protein: CASSLAGGRETQYF.